The clone carrying this T cell receptor (beta chain) was detected only once. Its specificity is unknown. CDR3 size: 15 residues. Germline CDR1 is SNHLY and CDR2 is FYNNEI. V was clipped by 4 bases and J by 5 bases, with 17 bases between them. This sample was included in a study of T cell responses to AZD1222 COVID-19 vaccine. Overall study results and limits: Donors were chiefly white British, with a greater number of females, and clonal diversity was perhaps underestimated.

Profiled with immunoSEQ multiplex PCR; TCRdb holds only in-frame clones, not every one. There are 100,000 to 150,000 clones in the sample; more than 85% occur only once, and 1.9% lies in the top ten. The starting material was peripheral blood, obtained 28 days after the second AZD1222 dose. The chain uses TRBV2 and TRBJ2-5; TRBD2 might be the D (6 bases). This TCR was recovered from an adult who received the AZD1222 COVID-19 vaccine. The CDR3 here is CASSAITGRGETQYF. In DNA form, the CDR3 reads TGTGCCAGCAGTGCTATAACCGGGAGAGGGGAGACCCAGTACTTC.